This T cell receptor (beta chain) was sequenced in a study of blood T cell repertoires in COVID-19. Study at large: Spain, Italy and the United States supplied samples that represented acute and convalescent COVID-19. From T cells, B-cell-depleted T cells, or PBMCs came the material, which was cDNA or gDNA.

Study processing details: Amplification of reference gene primers provided the estimated nucleated cell counts. Method: immunoSEQ multiplex PCR; TCRdb's copy keeps in-frame clones and lacks some. V and J calls and clone size are given by that table; D and trimming were obtained from the DNA. The profile covers 200,000 to 300,000 clones, with roughly nine tenths appearing a single time and approximately 3.3% taken by the ten largest. The CDR3 runs 12 residues. The ends lost 4 bases at V and 11 bases at J; junction bases unmatched: 4. Germline V gene sequence: CDR1 MNHEY, CDR2 SVGEGT. This clonotype was obtained from a man aged 18 to 29 with active or convalescent COVID-19. The sample was peripheral blood. The rearrangement joins TRBV6-2 or TRBV6-3 to TRBJ1-1, with TRBD1 matching over 10 bases. This chain's CDR3 is CASSFGTGAAFF. DNA for the CDR3: TGTGCCAGCAGTTTTGGGACAGGGGCCGCTTTCTTT.